This T cell receptor (beta chain) was documented in a study of T-cell memory formation after mild COVID-19 (dated by TCRdb to the early 2020s). Notes on the research overall: TCR sequence clusters from the two donors were found to be largely donor specific. In a couple of donors, T-cell clones that expanded and contracted after mild COVID-19 were tracked by sequencing TCRalpha and TCRbeta repertoires over time. Two young, previously healthy adult volunteers made up the cohort, one male and one female. Overall results and qualifications from the work: Contracting CD4+ clones were located mainly in the CM and EM memory subsets, whereas CD8+ clones were found to be enriched in EMRA. Balanced CD4/CD8 phenotypes were observed for clones contracting from day 15 to 85, whereas a bias towards CD4+ was observed for a second wave of clones expanding from day 15 to 37. SARS-CoV-2 specificity was not confirmed for the second-wave clones peaking on day 37. The detection of some responding clones in pre-infection memory suggests that pre-existing cross-reactive memory T cells joined the SARS-CoV-2 response. The study covered only a couple of mild cases, and larger cohorts including severe cases with pre-infection samples were considered necessary.

Details on this clonotype: What this receptor recognizes is not known. Base qualities are not recorded, but no much larger clone differs from it by a single base.

TCRdb shows the sequencer as Illumina NovaSeq 6000. TCRalpha and TCRbeta cDNA libraries were constructed by 5'RACE with constant-segment primers, with sample barcodes and unique molecular identifiers being introduced. Trizol reagent was used to extract RNA from every sample. Library amplification was performed in two PCR steps, and a second sample barcode and Illumina TruSeq adapters were introduced in the second step. Sequencing of libraries was performed on an Illumina NovaSeq with 2 x 150 bp paired-end reads. In the paper's pipeline: The reads were demultiplexed and collapsed into UMI-guided consensus sequences using migec v1.2.7. With mixcr v2.1.11, UMI consensuses were aligned to TRA and TRB V and J templates and assembled into clonotypes. Clonotypes were classified as expanded or contracted when called significant by both edgeR and NoisET, with noise models trained on biological replicates. For edgeR calls, a false discovery rate-adjusted p below 0.01 and a log2 fold-change threshold of 1 were applied. PCA with hierarchical clustering of max-normalized trajectories of the 1000 most abundant clonotypes was used as exploratory dynamics analysis. Separately sequenced CD4+ and CD8+ repertoires were used to assign a CD4 or CD8 phenotype to each responding clone. TCRdb took the public reads, trimmed them with fastp at Q25, ran MiXCR for clone calling and kept in-frame beta chains. Entries that share a CDR3 protein sequence are merged under the most common genes and DNA. What appears here as the V and J calls and clone size reflects TCRdb's work, not the paper's. In all, the sample holds about 57,000 distinct CDR3 sequences, and about 12% of those were seen once. The ten biggest clones cover around 23% of the sample.

The CDR3, from cysteine to phenylalanine, totals 16 residues. Of the read, only the CDR3 DNA is kept; its 48 bases are in frame from base 1. V and J are truncated by 5 bases and 0 bases respectively, leaving an intervening sequence of 14 bases. Via the germline V gene, CDR1 is SGHVS and CDR2 FNYEAQ. Ficoll-Paque density gradient centrifugation was the method used to isolate PBMCs. The origin of this receptor is a man between 18 and 29 years old who had mild COVID-19 (a few samples of this study predate the infection). The sample titles of this study are shuffled in the database, so cell type and time point are left out; the donor was told from shared clones. Specimen: PBMCs or a T cell subset sorted from them (not recorded which). The sequence is built from TRBV7-6 and TRBJ1-3, with the D gene uncertain. The nucleotide sequence is TGTGCCAGCAGCCCCGTTTCAGTGTCCTCTGGAAACACCATATATTTT. It translates as CASSPVSVSSGNTIYF.